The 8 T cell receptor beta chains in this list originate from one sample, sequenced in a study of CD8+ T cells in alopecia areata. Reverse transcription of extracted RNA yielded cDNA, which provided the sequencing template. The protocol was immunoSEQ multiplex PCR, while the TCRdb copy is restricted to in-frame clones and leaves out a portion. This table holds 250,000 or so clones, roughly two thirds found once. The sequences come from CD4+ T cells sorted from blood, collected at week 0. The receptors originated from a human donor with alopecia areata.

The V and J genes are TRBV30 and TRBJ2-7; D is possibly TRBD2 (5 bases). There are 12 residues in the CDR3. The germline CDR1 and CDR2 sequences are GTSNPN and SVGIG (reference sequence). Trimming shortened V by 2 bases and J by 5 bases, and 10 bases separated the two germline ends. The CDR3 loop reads CAWSFGVNEQYF. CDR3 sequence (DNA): TGTGCCTGGAGTTTCGGGGTGAACGAGCAGTACTTC.

The CDR3 here is CASSPRTGTIYGYTF. For the CDR3, the DNA is TGTGCCAGCAGCCCCAGGACAGGAACCATCTATGGCTACACCTTC. The chain uses TRBV5-4 and TRBJ1-2; the match to TRBD1 covers 7 bases. There are 15 residues in the CDR3. Germline CDR1 and CDR2: SGHNT and YYREEE (reference sequence). J was trimmed by 4 bases and V by 4 bases; bases with no gene match: 10.

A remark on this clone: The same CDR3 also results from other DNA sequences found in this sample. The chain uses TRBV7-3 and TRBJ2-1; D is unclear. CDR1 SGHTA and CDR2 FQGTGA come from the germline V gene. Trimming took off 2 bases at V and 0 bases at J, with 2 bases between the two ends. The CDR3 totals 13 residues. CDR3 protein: CASSLGSYNEQFF. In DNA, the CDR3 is TGTGCCAGCAGCTTAGGCTCCTACAATGAGCAGTTCTTC.

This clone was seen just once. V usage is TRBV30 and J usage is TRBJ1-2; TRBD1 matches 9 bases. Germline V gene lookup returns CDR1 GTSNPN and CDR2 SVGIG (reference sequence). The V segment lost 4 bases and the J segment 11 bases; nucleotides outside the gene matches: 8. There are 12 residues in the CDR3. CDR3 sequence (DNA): TGTGCCTGGAACCCGGGACAGGGAGGATACACCTTC. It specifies CAWNPGQGGYTF.

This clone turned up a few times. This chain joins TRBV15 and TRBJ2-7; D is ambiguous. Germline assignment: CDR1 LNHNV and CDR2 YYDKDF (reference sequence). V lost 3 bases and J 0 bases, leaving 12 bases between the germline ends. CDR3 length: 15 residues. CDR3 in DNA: TGTGCCACCAGCAGGGACGTTAGAAGCTCCTACGAGCAGTACTTC. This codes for CATSRDVRSSYEQYF.

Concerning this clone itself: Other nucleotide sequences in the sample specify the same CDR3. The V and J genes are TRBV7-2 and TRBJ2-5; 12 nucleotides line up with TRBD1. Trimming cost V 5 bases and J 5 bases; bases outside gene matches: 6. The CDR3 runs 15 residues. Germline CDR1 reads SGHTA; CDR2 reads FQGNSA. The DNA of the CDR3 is TGTGCCAGCAGCACCCGGGACAGGGGGCGTGAGACCCAGTACTTC. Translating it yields CASSTRDRGRETQYF.

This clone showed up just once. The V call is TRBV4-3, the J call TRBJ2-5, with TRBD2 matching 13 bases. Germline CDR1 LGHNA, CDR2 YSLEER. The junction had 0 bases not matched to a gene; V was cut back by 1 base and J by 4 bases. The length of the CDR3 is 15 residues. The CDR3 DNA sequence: TGCGCCAGCAGCCAAGGACTAGCGGGGGGAGAGACCCAGTACTTC. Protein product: CASSQGLAGGETQYF.

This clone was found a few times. The CDR3 DNA sequence: TGTGCCAGCAGTGAGGGAAGATATGGCTACACCTTC. It yields the protein CASSEGRYGYTF. The chain combines TRBV25-1 with TRBJ1-2; D is unresolved. This CDR3 has 12 amino acids. CDR1 MGHDK and CDR2 SYGVNS come from the germline V gene. Trimming cost V 3 bases and J 5 bases, with 7 bases left between them.